This T cell receptor (beta chain) was documented in a study of blood T cell repertoires in COVID-19. Study-wide background: Samples of COVID-19 (acute and convalescent) were obtained from the United States, Italy and Spain. The analysed material was cDNA or gDNA that came from T cells, B-cell-depleted T cells, or PBMCs.

Trimming left V 6 bases short and J 4 bases short, with 12 bases between. Looked up from germline, CDR1 is MNHEY and CDR2 is SVGAGI. The CDR3 is 13 amino acids. Clones were sequenced by immunoSEQ multiplex PCR, and TCRdb holds only the in-frame ones, with some missing. The data hold about 170,000 clones, with more than 65% observed a single time. The J gene is TRBJ1-2, the V gene TRBV6-5, with D tentatively TRBD1 (6 bases). The receptor's source is a human donor with acute or convalescent COVID-19. The donor label of this sample is uncertain. Source material: peripheral blood. The CDR3 sequence is CASRSDRGYGYTF. The CDR3 DNA reads TGTGCCAGCAGATCGGACAGAGGCTATGGCTACACCTTC.